This passage covers 23 T cell receptor beta chains from one sample sequenced in a study of cytomegalovirus exposure and HLA in healthy donors. The PCR was carried out with 60 Vbeta primers and 13 Jbeta primers. Some clones are missing from TCRdb's copy, which holds only in-frame ones; the method was immunoSEQ multiplex PCR. The sample carries about 160,000 clones, 70% to 80% recorded once. Sequenced sample: PBMCs. The receptors derive from a man in his fifties in good health and CMV-seropositive.

This chain links TRBV19 with TRBJ2-3; 10 nucleotides line up with TRBD1. Germline CDR1 reads LNHDA; CDR2 reads SQIVND (reference sequence). The CDR3 is 16 amino acids. V shed 0 bases, J shed 6 bases, and the junction held 6 bases outside the gene matches. The CDR3 reads CASSIDHGTGVDTQYF. CDR3 sequence (DNA): TGTGCCAGTAGTATAGATCACGGGACAGGGGTCGATACGCAGTATTTT.

The chain uses TRBV12-5 and TRBJ1-1; the match to TRBD1 covers 8 bases. The CDR3 runs to 18 residues. Unmatched junction bases numbered 9, after V lost 0 bases and J lost 0 bases. Germline assignment: CDR1 LGHNT and CDR2 FRNRAP. The CDR3 DNA follows: TGTGCTAGTGGTTTGGTAGACCGGACAGGGCGTATGAACACTGAAGCTTTCTTT. Translating it yields CASGLVDRTGRMNTEAFF.

In this sample, this clone turned up a few times. The chain employs TRBV27 and TRBJ1-4; D might be TRBD1 (6 bases). CDR1 and CDR2 from the germline V gene are MNHEY and SMNVEV (reference sequence). Deletions cut 3 bases from V and 6 bases from J, with 23 bases between. CDR3 length equals 18 residues. The CDR3 protein is CASSFVLGSGTHHEKLFF. CDR3 nucleotides: TGTGCCAGCAGTTTCGTCTTGGGGTCGGGGACACATCATGAAAAACTGTTTTTT.

The V call is TRBV6-1, the J call TRBJ2-3; 8 positions agree with TRBD1. The V segment lost 6 bases and the J segment 6 bases; nucleotides outside the gene matches: 11. The CDR3 is made up of 15 amino acids. The germline CDR1 and CDR2 sequences are MNHNS and SASEGT. The CDR3: CASSSGQGAVDTQYF. CDR3 DNA sequence: TGTGCCAGCAGCTCCGGACAGGGCGCCGTGGATACGCAGTATTTT.

V and J are TRBV10-3 and TRBJ1-2; TRBD1 aligns across 7 bases. CDR1 ENHRY and CDR2 SYGVKD come from the germline V gene. V lost 2 bases to trimming and J lost 8 bases; unmatched junction nucleotides: 8. The length of the CDR3 is 14 residues. CDR3 in amino acids: CAISEVEGARGYTF. The CDR3 nucleotides read TGTGCCATCAGTGAGGTGGAGGGGGCGAGGGGCTACACCTTC.

The chain recombines TRBV11-2 with TRBJ1-5; D is unclear. The CDR3 is 13 amino acids. V lost 0 bases to trimming and J lost 3 bases, with 3 bases between them. Germline CDR1 reads SGHAT; CDR2 reads FQNNGV. The CDR3 loop reads CASSLDNNQPQHF. CDR3 nucleotide sequence: TGTGCCAGCAGCTTAGATAACAATCAGCCCCAGCATTTT.

The J gene is TRBJ2-5, the V gene TRBV27; D is perhaps TRBD2 (7 bases). The CDR3 covers 11 residues. Germline values: CDR1 MNHEY, CDR2 SMNVEV (reference sequence). Trimming left V 5 bases short and J 9 bases short, with 10 bases between. The CDR3 DNA is TGTGCCAGCAGTCAAGGGGGGGCCCAGTACTTC. It translates to CASSQGGAQYF.

The rearrangement joins TRBV25-1 to TRBJ1-5, with a weak D call TRBD1 (5 bases). Germline V gives CDR1 MGHDK, CDR2 SYGVNS. The V end was cut by 4 bases, the J end by 0 bases, with 16 bases between. This CDR3 comprises 17 residues. CDR3 in amino acids: CASSGAWGVGSNQPQHF. The DNA of the CDR3 is TGTGCCAGCAGTGGGGCCTGGGGCGTTGGTAGCAATCAGCCCCAGCATTTT.

V is TRBV6-5 and J is TRBJ1-3; D is ambiguous. V lost 5 bases, J lost 0 bases, and 8 bases lay in between. The germline CDR1 and CDR2 sequences are MNHEY and SVGAGI. The CDR3 is 14 amino acids. The CDR3 loop is CASSRSRSGNTIYF. The CDR3 region has the DNA TGTGCCAGCAGTCGTTCTCGCTCTGGAAACACCATATATTTT.

This clone was observed a few times. V is TRBV5-8 and J is TRBJ2-5; 9 bases line up with TRBD1. CDR1 is SGHTS, CDR2 YDEGEE, per germline. V dropped 6 bases and J dropped 4; count of bases not matched to a gene: 10. CDR3 length: 15 residues. For the CDR3, the DNA is TGTGCCAGCACTTCCATGAGACAGGGGGTAGAGACCCAGTACTTC. Amino acid sequence: CASTSMRQGVETQYF.

The CDR3 spells CASSLQENTEAFF. The CDR3 DNA reads TGTGCCAGCAGCTTACAGGAGAACACTGAAGCTTTCTTT. The V gene is TRBV7-9, the J gene TRBJ1-1, with D hard to call. CDR1 and CDR2 from the germline V gene are SEHNR and FQNEAQ (reference sequence). V gave up 2 bases and J gave up 1 base, with 5 bases separating them. The CDR3 length is 13 residues.

This chain joins TRBV29-1 and TRBJ2-7, with D perhaps matching TRBD2 (6 bases). The CDR3 is made up of 14 amino acids. The germline V gene encodes CDR1 SQVTM and CDR2 ANQGSEA. The ends were cut back, 0 bases at V and 9 bases at J, with 18 bases in the middle. This CDR3 reads CSVEDGGWGVGQYF. CDR3 DNA sequence: TGCAGCGTTGAAGACGGGGGATGGGGGGTCGGGCAGTACTTC.

CDR3 loop: CASSLYRGNNYGYTF. The CDR3 coding sequence is TGTGCCAGCAGTTTATATAGGGGAAATAACTATGGCTACACCTTC. The rearrangement uses TRBV27 and TRBJ1-2, with D possibly TRBD1 on 5 matching bases. CDR1 is MNHEY, CDR2 SMNVEV, per germline (reference sequence). This CDR3 has 15 amino acids. V was shortened by 1 base and J by 1 base, with 10 bases between the two germline ends.

V is TRBV7-2 and J is TRBJ2-7; D is ambiguous. V dropped 2 bases and J dropped 4 bases, with 18 bases sitting between them. CDR3 length: 16 residues. The germline gives CDR1 SGHTA, CDR2 FQGNSA. CDR3 nucleotides: TGTGCCAGCAGCTTAATTTTTGGAGCAGCCCAATACGAGCAGTACTTC. Translated: CASSLIFGAAQYEQYF.

The V and J genes are TRBV6-1 and TRBJ1-1; D unclear. Per germline, CDR1 MNHNS and CDR2 SASEGT. The CDR3 sequence is 14 residues long. Trimming cost V 2 bases and J 5 bases, with 12 bases left between them. CDR3 in amino acids: CASSEIRGWTEAFF. Here the CDR3 DNA reads TGTGCCAGCAGTGAAATACGAGGTTGGACTGAAGCTTTCTTT.

The chain carries TRBV12-5 and TRBJ2-5; 12 bases are shared with TRBD1. The CDR3 contains 15 residues. Trimming removed 6 bases from V and 3 bases from J; junction bases left unmatched: 5. CDR1 LGHNT and CDR2 FRNRAP come from the germline V gene. The CDR3 reads CASGVGQGAKETQYF. The CDR3 nucleotides are TGTGCTAGTGGAGTGGGACAGGGGGCCAAAGAGACCCAGTACTTC.

This chain links TRBV19 with TRBJ2-7; a possible D gene is TRBD1 (6 bases). CDR1 and CDR2 (germline): LNHDA, SQIVND (reference sequence). The V and J ends lost 6 bases and 6 bases respectively, with 12 bases between them. The CDR3 consists of 12 residues. The CDR3 region is CASRSQGPEQYF. DNA for the CDR3: TGTGCCAGTAGAAGTCAGGGGCCCGAGCAGTACTTC. The whole variable domain, filled in from reference TRBV19 and TRBJ2-7, reads DGGITQSPKYLFRKEGQNVTLSCEQNLNHDAMYWYRQDPGQGLRLIYYSQIVNDFQKGDIAEGYSVSREKKESFPLTVTSAQKNPTAFYLCASRSQGPEQYFGPGTRLTVT.

The rearrangement uses TRBV10-2 and TRBJ1-1, with D perhaps matching TRBD1 (5 bases). Trimming removed 6 bases at V and 0 bases at J, with 11 bases between. Germline V gene lookup returns CDR1 WSHSY and CDR2 SAAADI. This CDR3 contains 14 residues. CDR3 sequence: CASRSQGMNTEAFF. In DNA form, the CDR3 reads TGCGCCAGCAGGAGCCAGGGTATGAACACTGAAGCTTTCTTT.

The V gene is TRBV2, the J gene TRBJ1-2, with D unresolved. V lost 0 bases, J lost 6 bases, and 8 bases lay in between. CDR1 and CDR2 from the germline V gene are SNHLY and FYNNEI. The CDR3 runs 13 residues. CDR3 sequence (DNA): TGTGCCAGCAGTGAAGCAGGGAGCGATGGCTACACCTTC. This gives the protein CASSEAGSDGYTF.

This clone was seen a single time. J is TRBJ1-1 and V is TRBV4-3; a possible D gene is TRBD1 (5 bases). The V and J ends lost 1 base and 4 bases respectively, with 10 bases between them. Germline CDR1 reads LGHNA; CDR2 reads YSLEER. The CDR3 has 14 amino acids. Written as DNA, the CDR3 is TGCGCCAGCAGCCAAGGCCAGGGTTTCACTGAAGCTTTCTTT. It specifies CASSQGQGFTEAFF.

The V and J genes are TRBV5-1 and TRBJ2-7, with 9 bases identical to TRBD1. V was clipped by 0 bases and J by 0 bases; unmatched bases: 1. CDR1 is SGHRS, CDR2 YFSETQ, per germline. The CDR3 spans 15 residues. The CDR3 DNA reads as TGCGCCAGCAGCTTGGGGACAGGGGCCTCCTACGAGCAGTACTTC. It translates to CASSLGTGASYEQYF.

This clone was counted between two and nine times. This rearrangement joins TRBV6-6 to TRBJ1-1; D not certain. Trimming left V 5 bases short and J 3 bases short, with 7 bases between. The V gene's germline CDR1 is MNHNY and CDR2 SVGAGI (reference sequence). This CDR3 contains 12 residues. The CDR3 reads CASSNSYTEAFF. As DNA, the CDR3 is TGTGCCAGCAGTAACAGCTACACTGAAGCTTTCTTT.

V usage is TRBV6-5 and J usage is TRBJ1-1; D gene uncertain. The CDR3 contains 14 residues. V was trimmed by 2 bases and J by 0 bases, leaving 7 bases between them. Germline V CDR1 and CDR2: MNHEY, SVGAGI. This CDR3 reads CASSYREMNTEAFF. CDR3 in DNA: TGTGCCAGCAGTTACCGTGAGATGAACACTGAAGCTTTCTTT.